Below, 18 T cell receptor beta chains from the same sample are listed, as sequenced in a study of siplizumab effects on memory and regulatory T cells. The protocol was immunoSEQ multiplex PCR, while the TCRdb copy is restricted to in-frame clones and leaves out a portion. The table records about 72,000 clones, roughly nine tenths of them present only once. Sequencing was done on a sample of CD8+ T cells sorted from blood. Receptors were obtained from a human donor in good health.

This chain links TRBV5-5 with TRBJ2-6; TRBD2 might be the D (6 bases). The CDR3 length is 16 residues. Germline V gene data show CDR1 as SGHKS and CDR2 as YYEKEE (reference sequence). Trimming removed 1 base at V and 1 base at J, with 9 bases between. The CDR3 nucleotides read TGTGCCAGCAGCTTGCGGGAGCTATCTGGGGCCAACGTCCTGACTTTC. It codes for CASSLRELSGANVLTF.

The CDR3: CASSSSGSSYEQYF. The CDR3 bases are TGTGCCAGTAGTAGTAGCGGGAGCTCCTACGAGCAGTACTTC. The chain is built from TRBV19 and TRBJ2-7; TRBD2 aligns across 9 bases. Per germline, CDR1 LNHDA and CDR2 SQIVND (reference sequence). J lost 0 bases, V lost 4 bases, and 1 base had no gene match. This CDR3 comprises 14 residues.

The rearrangement uses TRBV5-6 and TRBJ1-2; TRBD1 matches at 7 bases. This CDR3 is built from 16 residues. V gave up 4 bases and J gave up 4 bases; unmatched junction bases: 13. Germline CDR1 reads SGHDT; CDR2 reads YYEEEE. This CDR3 is CASSRWGDRGTYGYTF. The CDR3 DNA reads TGTGCCAGCAGCCGATGGGGGGACAGAGGGACCTATGGCTACACCTTC.

The gene calls are TRBV4-2 and TRBJ1-2; TRBD1 matches 7 bases. The CDR3 sequence is 16 residues long. CDR1 is LGHNA and CDR2 is YNFKEQ in the germline V gene. Trimming at V came to 0 bases and at J to 4 bases, leaving 8 bases not matched to a gene. CDR3 residues: CASSQDSGTELYGYTF. The DNA for the CDR3 is TGTGCCAGCAGCCAAGACTCCGGGACAGAGCTCTATGGCTACACCTTC.

This chain connects TRBV4-1 to TRBJ2-3; TRBD2 aligns across 13 bases. The V and J ends lost 4 bases and 1 base, in that order; junction bases with no gene match: 2. Germline CDR1 reads MGHRA; CDR2 reads YSYEKL. The length of the CDR3 is 16 residues. CDR3 in amino acids: CASSPTSGGRTDTQYF. The CDR3 DNA reads TGCGCCAGCAGCCCGACTAGCGGGGGGCGCACAGATACGCAGTATTTT.

The chain couples TRBV4-1 to TRBJ1-5, with TRBD1 identical over 9 bases. This CDR3 is 15 amino acids long. Germline lookup yields CDR1 MGHRA and CDR2 YSYEKL. V dropped 1 base and J dropped 6; count of bases not matched to a gene: 4. The CDR3 is CASSQVQGAGQPQHF. DNA for the CDR3: TGCGCCAGCAGCCAAGTACAGGGGGCAGGTCAGCCCCAGCATTTT.

V is TRBV4-1 and J is TRBJ1-2, with TRBD1 identical over 8 bases. The CDR3 covers 16 residues. Germline CDR1 and CDR2: MGHRA and YSYEKL. The junction had 10 bases not matched to a gene; V was cut back by 2 bases and J by 5 bases. CDR3 nucleotides: TGCGCCAGCAGCCAACTCGCAGGGGGCCTCGGGTATGGCTACACCTTC. Encoded protein: CASSQLAGGLGYGYTF.

The chain links TRBV19 to TRBJ2-3, with D uncertain. This CDR3 has 12 amino acids. The germline V gene encodes CDR1 LNHDA and CDR2 SQIVND (reference sequence). V gave up 5 bases and J gave up 1 base, with 4 bases separating them. CDR3 DNA sequence: TGTGCCAGTAGTCTAGGCACAGATACGCAGTATTTT. It codes for CASSLGTDTQYF. Complete variable domain (other parts from reference TRBV19 and TRBJ2-3): DGGITQSPKYLFRKEGQNVTLSCEQNLNHDAMYWYRQDPGQGLRLIYYSQIVNDFQKGDIAEGYSVSREKKESFPLTVTSAQKNPTAFYLCASSLGTDTQYFGPGTRLTVL.

The chain employs TRBV7-3 and TRBJ1-3; the D gene is possibly TRBD1 (5 bases). The V end was cut by 5 bases, the J end by 4 bases, with 9 bases between. This CDR3 region has 13 residues. Germline CDR1 SGHTA, CDR2 FQGTGA. Here the CDR3 DNA reads TGTGCCAGCAGCACCTCAGGGGGAAACACCATATATTTT. Its protein is CASSTSGGNTIYF.

The chain recombines TRBV6-5 with TRBJ2-1; 11 nucleotides line up with TRBD2. The CDR3 is made up of 15 amino acids. V was clipped by 4 bases and J by 3 bases; unmatched bases: 2. CDR1 is MNHEY and CDR2 is SVGAGI in the germline V gene. The CDR3 DNA reads as TGTGCCAGCAGTTGGGGGACTAGCGGCTACAATGAGCAGTTCTTC. It translates to CASSWGTSGYNEQFF.

The genes are TRBV7-2 and TRBJ1-1; D remains ambiguous. Looked up from germline, CDR1 is SGHTA and CDR2 is FQGNSA. The V and J ends lost 7 bases and 6 bases respectively, with 12 bases between them. This CDR3 is built from 12 residues. CDR3 sequence: CASTLPGAEAFF. CDR3 DNA: TGTGCCAGCACCCTACCGGGAGCTGAAGCTTTCTTT.

The chain couples TRBV5-8 to TRBJ1-1; the D is unclear. Germline CDR1 reads SGHTS; CDR2 reads YDEGEE. V was shortened by 1 base and J by 0 bases, with 13 bases between the two germline ends. There are 16 residues in the CDR3. CDR3 sequence: CASSLFYSDLNTEAFF. Written as DNA, the CDR3 is TGTGCCAGCAGCTTGTTTTATTCGGACTTGAACACTGAAGCTTTCTTT.

This chain links TRBV19 with TRBJ1-2; 7 bases match TRBD1. Germline CDR1 reads LNHDA; CDR2 reads SQIVND (reference sequence). The CDR3 loop spans 14 amino acids. After removal of 2 bases from V and 6 bases from J, the junction contained 6 bases not matched to a gene. The CDR3 DNA reads TGTGCCAGTAGTATATGGGGGCAGGGGGATGGCTACACCTTC. The encoded protein is CASSIWGQGDGYTF.

The chain links TRBV7-2 to TRBJ2-7; D gene uncertain. Looked up from germline, CDR1 is SGHTA and CDR2 is FQGNSA. The CDR3 consists of 10 residues. Trimming pared 6 bases from V and 3 bases from J, leaving 3 bases between. CDR3 amino acids: CASSDYEQYF. The DNA for the CDR3 is TGTGCCAGCAGTGACTACGAGCAGTACTTC.

The rearrangement joins TRBV27 to TRBJ2-2; no reliable D call. Germline V gene data show CDR1 as MNHEY and CDR2 as SMNVEV (reference sequence). The CDR3 is 11 residues long. Trimming removed 4 bases from V and 7 bases from J, with 4 bases in between. The CDR3: CASSYFGELFF. The CDR3 nucleotides read TGTGCCAGCAGTTATTTCGGGGAGCTGTTTTTT.

This chain links TRBV7-3 with TRBJ1-2; D remains ambiguous. Trimming cost V 5 bases and J 4 bases, with 11 bases left between them. CDR1 and CDR2 (germline): SGHTA, FQGTGA. The CDR3 is 13 residues long. The CDR3 spells CASSADDLYGYTF. The CDR3 DNA sequence: TGTGCCAGCAGCGCCGACGACCTCTATGGCTACACCTTC.

This clone appeared a few times. The chain links TRBV2 to TRBJ1-1; 9 nucleotides line up with TRBD1. Germline V gives CDR1 SNHLY, CDR2 FYNNEI. The trim removed 6 bases at V and 1 base at J, leaving 6 bases unmatched. This CDR3 is 15 amino acids long. Here the CDR3 DNA reads TGTGCCAGCAGGGATGGACAGGGGAGGAACACTGAAGCTTTCTTT. It specifies CASRDGQGRNTEAFF.

This chain joins TRBV5-6 and TRBJ2-2; the match to TRBD2 covers 13 bases. The CDR3 loop spans 17 amino acids. V shed 2 bases and J 5 bases; nucleotides not matched to a gene: 6. The germline V gene has CDR1 SGHDT and CDR2 YYEEEE. The DNA for the CDR3 is TGTGCCAGCAGCTTAGGACTAGCGGGAGTAAAGACCGGGGAGCTGTTTTTT. This translates into CASSLGLAGVKTGELFF.